The next 32 T cell receptor beta chains were all read from a single sample in a study of graft-versus-host responses after intestinal transplantation. Some clones are missing from TCRdb's copy, which holds only in-frame ones; the method was immunoSEQ multiplex PCR. This table holds about 18,000 clones, over 35% found once. The sequences come from alloreactive CD4+ T cells from a mixed lymphocyte reaction culture, collected before intestinal transplant. Subset described: CFSE-low proliferating T cells sorted from approximately six-day pre-transplant mixed lymphocyte reaction (GvH or HvG direction). These receptors all stem from a human patient who received an intestinal transplant.

This clone was counted only a few times. The CDR3 reads CASSRTLFGSYNEQFF. The CDR3 bases are TGTGCCAGTAGTAGGACCTTATTCGGCTCCTACAATGAGCAGTTCTTC. This chain uses TRBV19 with TRBJ2-1, with D hard to call. The V and J ends lost 4 bases and 0 bases respectively, with 13 bases between them. This CDR3 has 16 amino acids. Germline CDR1 and CDR2: LNHDA and SQIVND (reference sequence).

V is TRBV4-1 and J is TRBJ2-3, with D perhaps matching TRBD2 (6 bases). CDR1 is MGHRA and CDR2 is YSYEKL in the germline V gene. The CDR3 sequence is 16 residues long. Trimming cost V 1 base and J 3 bases, with 14 bases left between them. CDR3 coding DNA: TGCGCCAGCAGCCAAGTGGAGGGGCGGAGGACAGATACGCAGTATTTT. It translates to CASSQVEGRRTDTQYF.

The rearrangement joins TRBV2 to TRBJ2-2; D is possibly TRBD2 (6 bases). There are 15 residues in the CDR3. Germline V gene sequence: CDR1 SNHLY, CDR2 FYNNEI. Trimming took off 5 bases at V and 2 bases at J, with 12 bases between the two ends. DNA of the CDR3: TGTGCCAGCAGTCCCGGGACTTTTAACACCGGGGAGCTGTTTTTT. Translation gives CASSPGTFNTGELFF. The full variable domain, in which reference TRBV2 and TRBJ2-2 provide the parts outside the CDR3, is EPEVTQTPSHQVTQMGQEVILRCVPISNHLYFYWYRQILGQKVEFLVSFYNNEISEKSEIFDDQFSVERPDGSNFTLKIRSTKLEDSAMYFCASSPGTFNTGELFFGEGSRLTVL.

In this sample, this clone is medium-sized. This chain joins TRBV5-6 and TRBJ2-7; 11 bases map to TRBD1. The CDR3 totals 14 residues. Looked up from germline, CDR1 is SGHDT and CDR2 is YYEEEE. V was clipped by 3 bases and J by 4 bases; unmatched bases: 3. CDR3 sequence: CASSSDRGLYEQYF. CDR3 bases: TGTGCCAGCAGCTCGGACAGGGGGCTATACGAGCAGTACTTC. Drawing the rest from reference TRBV5-6 and TRBJ2-7, the complete variable domain is DAGVTQSPTHLIKTRGQQVTLRCSPKSGHDTVSWYQQALGQGPQFIFQYYEEEERQRGNFPDRFSGHQFPNYSSELNVNALLLGDSALYLCASSSDRGLYEQYFGPGTRLTVT.

The gene calls are TRBV5-5 and TRBJ2-3; D not certain. From germline, CDR1 is SGHKS and CDR2 YYEKEE (reference sequence). V was clipped by 2 bases and J by 8 bases, with 15 bases between them. This CDR3 has 14 amino acids. The CDR3 reads CASSLGRTSRTQYF. CDR3 sequence (DNA): TGTGCCAGCAGCTTAGGACGGACCAGTCGTACGCAGTATTTT.

The chain employs TRBV4-2 and TRBJ2-2; 11 bases are a match to TRBD2. V gave up 6 bases and J gave up 5 bases; unmatched junction bases: 8. Per the germline V gene, CDR1 is LGHNA and CDR2 is YNFKEQ. This CDR3 spans 16 amino acids. Here the CDR3 DNA reads TGTGCCAGCAGTCCTACTAGCGGGGGCCGGACCGGGGAGCTGTTTTTT. Its protein is CASSPTSGGRTGELFF.

V usage is TRBV5-1 and J usage is TRBJ1-2, with 8 bases identical to TRBD1. Germline V gene lookup returns CDR1 SGHRS and CDR2 YFSETQ. With V trimmed by 4 bases and J by 6 bases, 8 bases remained unmatched. The CDR3 extends over 14 amino acids. The CDR3 coding sequence is TGCGCCAGCAGCCCTCGCGACAGGGGCAATGGCTACACCTTC. It specifies CASSPRDRGNGYTF.

This clone occurred a few times. The chain combines TRBV6-1 with TRBJ1-6; D perhaps matches TRBD1 (6 bases). The germline V gene encodes CDR1 MNHNS and CDR2 SASEGT. CDR3 length: 16 amino acids. Trimming cost V 2 bases and J 10 bases, with 18 bases left between them. The CDR3 DNA reads TGTGCCAGCAGTGAAACGGGGGGCTTGCGAAGGTCACCCCTCCACTTT. It codes for CASSETGGLRRSPLHF.

This chain joins TRBV9 and TRBJ2-5; perhaps TRBD2 as D (7 bases). The CDR3 contains 13 residues. The V gene lost 2 bases and the J gene lost 5 bases, with 10 bases spanning the gap. Germline CDR1 and CDR2: SGDLS and YYNGEE. DNA for the CDR3: TGTGCCAGCAGCGTCGGGGGGCTGGAGACCCAGTACTTC. It is translated as CASSVGGLETQYF.

This clone was counted only a few times. The chain recombines TRBV6-1 with TRBJ1-2; weak D call: TRBD1 (5 bases). Trimming removed 0 bases at V and 8 bases at J, with 13 bases between. The CDR3 has 14 residues. From germline, CDR1 is MNHNS and CDR2 SASEGT. CDR3 DNA: TGTGCCAGCAGTGAAGCGTTGCGGGGGAAGGGCTACACCTTC. It codes for CASSEALRGKGYTF.

This clone was observed a handful of times. This chain connects TRBV11-3 to TRBJ2-5, with D unclear. CDR3 length: 15 amino acids. Germline V gene lookup returns CDR1 SGHNT and CDR2 YENEEA. V was shortened by 1 base and J by 7 bases, with 16 bases between the two germline ends. CDR3 nucleotide sequence: TGTGCCAGCAGCTTAGGGGCAGGCCATTCGGGGACCCAGTACTTC. Translating gives CASSLGAGHSGTQYF.

Sample share makes this clone medium-sized. The CDR3 sequence: CASSLRDNPNTEAFF. Here the CDR3 DNA reads TGTGCCAGCTCACTCAGGGATAACCCGAACACTGAAGCTTTCTTT. The V and J genes are TRBV18 and TRBJ1-1, with a tentative D call TRBD1 (5 bases). Looked up from germline, CDR1 is KGHSH and CDR2 is LQKENI. The V end was cut by 4 bases, the J end by 1 base, with 13 bases between. The CDR3 totals 15 residues.

This clone has more than one count but fewer than ten. CDR3 sequence (DNA): TGTGCCAGCAGCTCGGACAGGATATATGGCTACACCTTC. The encoded protein is CASSSDRIYGYTF. J is TRBJ1-2 and V is TRBV5-4; 7 nucleotides agree with TRBD1. Per the germline V gene, CDR1 is SGHNT and CDR2 is YYREEE (reference sequence). V lost 3 bases and J lost 5; bases outside the gene matches: 4. The CDR3 loop spans 13 amino acids.

The rearrangement links TRBV5-4 to TRBJ2-2, with no clear D. Germline V gene lookup returns CDR1 SGHNT and CDR2 YYREEE (reference sequence). Trimming left V 0 bases short and J 7 bases short, with 13 bases between. The length of the CDR3 is 15 residues. The CDR3 loop is CASSLASRPNGELFF. CDR3 nucleotide sequence: TGTGCCAGCAGCTTGGCATCGCGGCCCAACGGGGAGCTGTTTTTT.

This sequence joins TRBV25-1 and TRBJ2-7; 9 nucleotides align to TRBD1. The trim removed 5 bases at V and 3 bases at J, leaving 8 bases unmatched. This CDR3 has 15 residues. CDR1 is MGHDK, CDR2 SYGVNS, per germline. The CDR3: CASSPAGTGYYEQYF. The DNA for the CDR3 is TGTGCCAGCAGTCCAGCCGGGACAGGGTACTACGAGCAGTACTTC.

The rearrangement links TRBV4-1 to TRBJ2-2; 12 positions match TRBD2. Germline V gene sequence: CDR1 MGHRA, CDR2 YSYEKL. After removal of 4 bases from V and 5 bases from J, the junction contained 5 bases not matched to a gene. There are 16 residues in the CDR3. The CDR3 protein is CASSPGLAGYTGELFF. As DNA, the CDR3 is TGCGCCAGCAGCCCGGGACTAGCGGGTTATACCGGGGAGCTGTTTTTT.

The chain combines TRBV10-2 with TRBJ1-4; 8 bases are a match to TRBD1. V shed 2 bases and J 8 bases; nucleotides not matched to a gene: 7. Germline V gene data show CDR1 as WSHSY and CDR2 as SAAADI. The CDR3 covers 15 residues. CDR3: CASSEQGTGGEKLFF. The CDR3 nucleotides are TGCGCCAGCAGTGAGCAGGGGACAGGAGGAGAAAAACTGTTTTTT.

This chain joins TRBV11-3 and TRBJ2-3; the D gene could be TRBD1 or TRBD2 (5 bases each). This CDR3 is built from 15 residues. CDR1 is SGHNT and CDR2 is YENEEA in the germline V gene. V was cut by 1 base and J by 2 bases, with 10 bases left in between. Written as DNA, the CDR3 is TGTGCCAGCAGCTTAGTTGGGACCTTCACAGATACGCAGTATTTT. Residues: CASSLVGTFTDTQYF.

This clone was seen only a few times. The chain links TRBV6-4 to TRBJ2-7, with TRBD1 as a possible D gene (6 bases). The CDR3 extends over 15 amino acids. In germline, CDR1 is MRHNA, CDR2 SNTAGT. The V and J ends lost 3 bases and 3 bases respectively, with 15 bases between them. The CDR3 coding sequence is TGTGCCAGCAGTGAGCAGCAGGGGCCTTACTACGAGCAGTACTTC. It yields the protein CASSEQQGPYYEQYF.

V gene TRBV25-1 combines with J gene TRBJ1-1, with D possibly being TRBD1 (6 bases). The V gene lost 5 bases and the J gene lost 1 base, with 8 bases spanning the gap. Germline V lookup: CDR1 MGHDK, CDR2 SYGVNS. CDR3 length: 13 amino acids. CDR3 bases: TGTGCCAGCAGTAAACAGGGGAACACTGAAGCTTTCTTT. Amino acids: CASSKQGNTEAFF.

This clone has a handful of counts. The chain couples TRBV18 to TRBJ1-2; D is ambiguous. The CDR3 contains 15 residues. V gave up 3 bases and J gave up 4 bases, with 15 bases separating them. CDR1 and CDR2 (germline): KGHSH, LQKENI. This CDR3 reads CASSPLTTVLYGYTF. The CDR3 DNA follows: TGTGCCAGCTCACCTTTGACTACAGTGCTCTATGGCTACACCTTC.

This clone was observed a single time. This chain links TRBV4-1 with TRBJ1-4; weak D call: TRBD1 (5 bases). The CDR3 spans 16 residues. Germline V gives CDR1 MGHRA, CDR2 YSYEKL. Trimming took off 3 bases at V and 9 bases at J, with 20 bases between the two ends. CDR3 sequence: CASSQGELEPRQKLFF. CDR3 in DNA: TGCGCCAGCAGCCAGGGGGAACTCGAACCGCGACAAAAACTGTTTTTT.

This chain uses TRBV18 with TRBJ1-4, with 8 bases that match TRBD1. This CDR3 has 15 residues. Germline CDR1 is KGHSH and CDR2 is LQKENI. J gave up 8 bases and V 3 bases, and 8 bases lay outside the gene matches. This CDR3 is CASSPLGQAGEKLFF. The DNA for the CDR3 is TGTGCCAGCTCACCGTTGGGACAGGCAGGCGAAAAACTGTTTTTT.

The genes are TRBV7-9 and TRBJ2-3, with D maybe TRBD2 (7 bases). Germline values: CDR1 SEHNR, CDR2 FQNEAQ (reference sequence). The CDR3 runs 15 residues. V lost 2 bases to trimming and J lost 2 bases, with 11 bases between them. CDR3 amino acids: CASSLRGGLTDTQYF. The CDR3 coding sequence is TGTGCCAGCAGCTTACGCGGGGGCCTCACAGATACGCAGTATTTT.

The chain links TRBV5-8 to TRBJ1-3; no clear D. This CDR3 has 16 amino acids. Trimming cost V 3 bases and J 0 bases, with 13 bases left between them. Germline lookup yields CDR1 SGHTS and CDR2 YDEGEE. The CDR3 sequence: CASSSGRRNSGNTIYF. Written as DNA, the CDR3 is TGTGCCAGCAGCTCAGGACGGCGAAACTCTGGAAACACCATATATTTT.

The V call is TRBV18, the J call TRBJ1-2; 10 nucleotides line up with TRBD1. With 2 bases clipped from V and 7 bases from J, the junction kept 10 bases outside the gene matches. Germline CDR1 reads KGHSH; CDR2 reads LQKENI. This CDR3 is 16 amino acids long. In DNA form, the CDR3 reads TGTGCCAGCTCACCAACGACGGGACAGGGGACTTTTGGCTACACCTTC. Translating gives CASSPTTGQGTFGYTF.

In this sample, this clone turned up a few times. CDR3: CASSLTQEQFF. The DNA for the CDR3 is TGTGCCAGCAGTCTAACACAGGAGCAGTTCTTC. The V gene is TRBV6-5, the J gene TRBJ2-1; D is unclear. CDR1 is MNHEY, CDR2 SVGAGI, per germline. The CDR3 extends over 11 amino acids. Trimming pared 5 bases from V and 10 bases from J, leaving 9 bases between.

The chain employs TRBV19 and TRBJ2-3; D not certain. The CDR3 has 13 residues. Germline loops: CDR1 LNHDA, CDR2 SQIVND (reference sequence). The ends were cut back, 5 bases at V and 2 bases at J, with 8 bases in the middle. The CDR3 sequence: CASSLGSTDTQYF. The CDR3, as DNA: TGTGCCAGTAGTCTGGGCTCCACAGATACGCAGTATTTT.

The chain recombines TRBV7-9 with TRBJ1-2; D is unresolved. Trimming took off 1 base at V and 7 bases at J, with 13 bases between the two ends. Germline CDR1 and CDR2: SEHNR and FQNEAQ (reference sequence). The CDR3 runs to 14 residues. The CDR3 here is CASSLEAGSPGYTF. DNA of the CDR3: TGTGCCAGCAGCTTAGAGGCCGGATCGCCTGGCTACACCTTC.

This clone showed up just a few times. The rearrangement uses TRBV18 and TRBJ1-2; D not certain. The CDR3 length is 14 residues. Deletions cut 6 bases from V and 2 bases from J, with 13 bases between. CDR1 KGHSH and CDR2 LQKENI come from the germline V gene. CDR3 sequence reads: CASSFPLENYGYTF. The DNA of the CDR3 is TGTGCCAGCTCCTTCCCCTTGGAAAACTATGGCTACACCTTC.

This clone has a handful of counts. The gene calls are TRBV18 and TRBJ2-7, with TRBD1 matching over 8 bases. After removal of 3 bases from V and 5 bases from J, the junction contained 3 bases not matched to a gene. Germline V gene sequence: CDR1 KGHSH, CDR2 LQKENI. There are 13 residues in the CDR3. The CDR3, as DNA: TGTGCCAGCTCACCGGACAGGGCCCACGAGCAGTACTTC. Translated, it gives CASSPDRAHEQYF.

The chain couples TRBV6-5 to TRBJ1-1; TRBD1 matches 8 bases. Germline V lookup: CDR1 MNHEY, CDR2 SVGAGI. Unmatched junction bases numbered 5, after V lost 0 bases and J lost 5 bases. The CDR3 runs to 15 residues. DNA for the CDR3: TGTGCCAGCAGTTACTCAGTTACAGGGGGGACTGAAGCTTTCTTT. Encoded protein: CASSYSVTGGTEAFF.